This passage covers 22 T cell receptor beta chains from one sample sequenced in a study of blood T cell repertoires in COVID-19. Sequenced by immunoSEQ multiplex PCR; TCRdb stores in-frame clones only, minus some. The sample lists about 100,000 clones, 80% occurring once. The sequenced sample consisted of peripheral blood. The source of these receptors is a human donor in a cohort sampled during active COVID-19.

This clone was detected a few times. This chain connects TRBV4-1 to TRBJ2-6; tentative D call: TRBD2 (5 bases). Germline V gives CDR1 MGHRA, CDR2 YSYEKL. The CDR3 loop spans 15 amino acids. The ends were cut back, 4 bases at V and 2 bases at J, with 9 bases in the middle. The CDR3 here is CASSRLRTGANVLTF. The CDR3 region has the DNA TGCGCCAGCAGCCGACTACGAACTGGGGCCAACGTCCTGACTTTC.

The chain combines TRBV28 with TRBJ2-6; maybe TRBD1 (6 bases). Germline CDR1 MDHEN, CDR2 SYDVKM. CDR3 length equals 15 residues. The V gene lost 2 bases and the J gene lost 9 bases, with 14 bases spanning the gap. CDR3 amino acids: CASSLNQGQVNVLTF. Here the CDR3 DNA reads TGTGCCAGCAGTTTAAATCAGGGACAAGTCAACGTCCTGACTTTC.

The chain combines TRBV6-5 with TRBJ1-2; the D gene is possibly TRBD1 (6 bases). The CDR3 runs to 15 residues. V was cut by 1 base and J by 8 bases, with 17 bases left in between. Germline V gene lookup returns CDR1 MNHEY and CDR2 SVGAGI. CDR3 region: CASSYFGTRTGGYTF. CDR3 sequence (DNA): TGTGCCAGCAGTTACTTCGGGACACGAACCGGGGGCTACACCTTC.

The gene calls are TRBV27 and TRBJ2-7; D possibly corresponds to TRBD2 (5 bases). The CDR3 has 14 amino acids. V lost 3 bases to trimming and J lost 3 bases, with 12 bases between them. Germline CDR1 reads MNHEY; CDR2 reads SMNVEV (reference sequence). The CDR3 reads CASSFRSGYYEQYF. The DNA for the CDR3 is TGTGCCAGCAGTTTTCGGTCGGGATACTACGAGCAGTACTTC.

This clone was found once. V gene TRBV28 combines with J gene TRBJ2-5; 12 bases match TRBD2. V trimming: 0 bases; J trimming: 6 bases; junction bases outside the gene matches: 5. The CDR3 sequence is 16 residues long. CDR1 is MDHEN, CDR2 SYDVKM, per germline. The CDR3, as DNA: TGTGCCAGCAGTTTATGGACTAGCGGGAGTATGAAGACCCAGTACTTC. This codes for CASSLWTSGSMKTQYF.

The rearrangement uses TRBV28 and TRBJ1-2, with D maybe TRBD1 (5 bases). V lost 8 bases, J lost 0 bases, and 7 bases lay in between. The germline V gene has CDR1 MDHEN and CDR2 SYDVKM. The CDR3 spans 12 residues. CDR3 nucleotide sequence: TGTGCCAGCTCGACAGCTAACTATGGCTACACCTTC. Protein sequence: CASSTANYGYTF.

The rearrangement links TRBV14 to TRBJ1-2; D ambiguous. CDR1 and CDR2 (germline): SGHDN, FVKESK. The V end was cut by 1 base, the J end by 4 bases, with 10 bases between. This CDR3 is built from 14 residues. The CDR3 is CASSQGGRSYGYTF. Here the CDR3 DNA reads TGTGCCAGCAGCCAAGGAGGCAGATCCTATGGCTACACCTTC.

Here the CDR3 reads CASFAGGDRYTQYF. CDR3 nucleotide sequence: TGTGCCAGCTTCGCAGGGGGCGATAGATATACCCAGTACTTC. J is TRBJ2-5 and V is TRBV6-5; 8 positions match TRBD1. Germline assignment: CDR1 MNHEY and CDR2 SVGAGI. This CDR3 region has 14 residues. V lost 8 bases to trimming and J lost 8 bases; unmatched junction nucleotides: 13.

V is TRBV6-1 and J is TRBJ1-5; 9 bases agree with TRBD1. This CDR3 is built from 16 residues. Losses at the gene ends were 3 bases for V and 7 bases for J; bases not matched to a gene: 10. Germline CDR1 is MNHNS and CDR2 is SASEGT. CDR3 amino acids: CASSDSVGQGDQPQHF. The CDR3 DNA reads as TGTGCCAGCAGTGATTCTGTGGGACAGGGAGACCAGCCCCAGCATTTT.

Of note for this clone: Other DNA sequences within the sample encode an identical CDR3. The chain combines TRBV2 with TRBJ1-1; D is ambiguous. The CDR3 runs to 13 residues. CDR1 is SNHLY and CDR2 is FYNNEI in the germline V gene. V shed 4 bases and J shed 1 base, with 7 bases lying between them. The CDR3 coding sequence is TGTGCCAGCAGTGGAAGCGGGAACACTGAAGCTTTCTTT. It translates to CASSGSGNTEAFF. The full variable domain, with the rest looked up from reference TRBV2 and TRBJ1-1, is EPEVTQTPSHQVTQMGQEVILRCVPISNHLYFYWYRQILGQKVEFLVSFYNNEISEKSEIFDDQFSVERPDGSNFTLKIRSTKLEDSAMYFCASSGSGNTEAFFGQGTRLTVV.

The rearrangement joins TRBV10-3 to TRBJ2-7; maybe TRBD1 (6 bases). Trimming stripped 0 bases from V and 5 bases from J, with 17 bases between. The CDR3 consists of 16 residues. Germline CDR1 ENHRY, CDR2 SYGVKD. The CDR3, as DNA: TGTGCCATCAGTGAGTCGGGTAACAGGGAAATGCACGAGCAGTACTTC. Protein product: CAISESGNREMHEQYF.

As DNA, the CDR3 is TGTGCCAGCAGCTTAGGGCTAACTAATGAAAAACTGTTTTTT. It translates to CASSLGLTNEKLFF. The rearrangement joins TRBV7-9 to TRBJ1-4; D unclear. CDR3 length: 14 amino acids. Germline V gene data show CDR1 as SEHNR and CDR2 as FQNEAQ (reference sequence). The V and J ends lost 1 base and 1 base respectively, with 4 bases between them.

The chain combines TRBV19 with TRBJ2-7; D is possibly TRBD2 (8 bases). The germline V gene has CDR1 LNHDA and CDR2 SQIVND (reference sequence). The CDR3 extends over 16 amino acids. V shed 6 bases and J shed 1 base, with 19 bases lying between them. The CDR3 nucleotides are TGTGCCAGTAGCCGCAGGGGGGGACTAGATTCCTACGAGCAGTACTTC. Amino acid sequence: CASSRRGGLDSYEQYF. The variable domain in full, with the rest retrieved from reference TRBV19 and TRBJ2-7, is DGGITQSPKYLFRKEGQNVTLSCEQNLNHDAMYWYRQDPGQGLRLIYYSQIVNDFQKGDIAEGYSVSREKKESFPLTVTSAQKNPTAFYLCASSRRGGLDSYEQYFGPGTRLTVT.

V and J are TRBV24-1 and TRBJ2-1; D might be TRBD2 (6 bases). Germline assignment: CDR1 KGHDR and CDR2 SFDVKD. With 3 bases removed from V and 7 bases from J, the gap between germline ends came to 15 bases. This CDR3 is 15 amino acids long. CDR3 in amino acids: CATSDTRGGGNEQFF. The CDR3 DNA reads TGTGCCACCAGTGATACTCGGGGAGGTGGTAATGAGCAGTTCTTC.

This clone occurred a few times. The rearrangement links TRBV10-3 to TRBJ2-3; D is possibly TRBD2 (7 bases). The CDR3 loop spans 11 amino acids. CDR1 and CDR2 (germline): ENHRY, SYGVKD. Trimming stripped 7 bases from V and 10 bases from J, with 12 bases between. The CDR3, as DNA: TGTGCCATCAAAGGGGGAGGGCCGCAGTATTTT. Translating gives CAIKGGGPQYF.

V usage is TRBV6-6 and J usage is TRBJ2-1; D not certain. Trimming cost V 5 bases and J 6 bases, with 5 bases left between them. Germline loops: CDR1 MNHNY, CDR2 SVGAGI (reference sequence). CDR3 length equals 11 residues. The CDR3 sequence: CASSPLNEQFF. CDR3 nucleotide sequence: TGTGCCAGCAGTCCCCTCAATGAGCAGTTCTTC.

With regard to this clone: This specimen includes other DNA sequences encoding the same CDR3. V gene TRBV28 combines with J gene TRBJ2-7; possibly TRBD1 for D (6 bases). Germline V gene sequence: CDR1 MDHEN, CDR2 SYDVKM. The CDR3 extends over 13 amino acids. V lost 4 bases to trimming and J lost 2 bases, with 9 bases between them. The CDR3 loop reads CASSSDSPYEQYF. In nucleotides, the CDR3 is TGTGCCAGCAGTTCGGACAGTCCCTACGAGCAGTACTTC.

This rearrangement joins TRBV28 to TRBJ1-6; no firm D call. The CDR3 has 13 amino acids. Trimming took 6 bases from V and 7 from J, leaving 10 bases between them. Germline values: CDR1 MDHEN, CDR2 SYDVKM. CDR3 coding DNA: TGTGCCAGCAGGGCCAGGAGGAATTCACCCCTCCACTTT. Protein: CASRARRNSPLHF.

This clone was seen just once. The rearrangement uses TRBV3-1 (or the pseudogene TRBV3-2) and TRBJ1-3; D gene uncertain. The V and J ends lost 4 bases and 3 bases respectively, with 13 bases between them. Looked up from germline, CDR1 is LGHDT and CDR2 is YNNKEL (reference sequence). This CDR3 spans 15 amino acids. CDR3 protein: CASSPLWGGGNTIYF. DNA of the CDR3: TGTGCCAGCAGCCCACTATGGGGAGGTGGAAACACCATATATTTT.

The chain recombines TRBV5-1 with TRBJ2-7; no definite D call. Germline assignment: CDR1 SGHRS and CDR2 YFSETQ. V was cut by 4 bases and J by 3 bases, with 14 bases left in between. The length of the CDR3 is 14 residues. Here the CDR3 reads CASSLTTGFYEQYF. The CDR3 nucleotides are TGCGCCAGCAGCCTCACTACCGGGTTCTACGAGCAGTACTTC.

This chain joins TRBV6-5 and TRBJ1-2; D ambiguous. V shed 7 bases and J shed 4 bases, with 19 bases lying between them. Germline assignment: CDR1 MNHEY and CDR2 SVGAGI. The CDR3 is made up of 15 amino acids. The CDR3 sequence is CASKNHGAQFYGYTF. CDR3 in DNA: TGTGCCAGCAAGAACCACGGAGCTCAATTCTATGGCTACACCTTC.

This chain uses TRBV7-3 with TRBJ2-7; D perhaps matches TRBD2 (5 bases). The V gene's germline CDR1 is SGHTA and CDR2 FQGTGA. V gave up 5 bases and J gave up 11 bases, with 13 bases separating them. This CDR3 has 11 residues. CDR3 DNA sequence: TGTGCCAGCAGCCCCGACGGGAAAGAGTACTTC. Translation: CASSPDGKEYF. Using reference TRBV7-3 and TRBJ2-7 for the parts outside the CDR3, the full variable domain is GAGVSQTPSNKVTEKGKYVELRCDPISGHTALYWYRQSLGQGPEFLIYFQGTGAADDSGLPNDRFFAVRPEGSVSTLKIQRTERGDSAVYLCASSPDGKEYFGPGTRLTVT.